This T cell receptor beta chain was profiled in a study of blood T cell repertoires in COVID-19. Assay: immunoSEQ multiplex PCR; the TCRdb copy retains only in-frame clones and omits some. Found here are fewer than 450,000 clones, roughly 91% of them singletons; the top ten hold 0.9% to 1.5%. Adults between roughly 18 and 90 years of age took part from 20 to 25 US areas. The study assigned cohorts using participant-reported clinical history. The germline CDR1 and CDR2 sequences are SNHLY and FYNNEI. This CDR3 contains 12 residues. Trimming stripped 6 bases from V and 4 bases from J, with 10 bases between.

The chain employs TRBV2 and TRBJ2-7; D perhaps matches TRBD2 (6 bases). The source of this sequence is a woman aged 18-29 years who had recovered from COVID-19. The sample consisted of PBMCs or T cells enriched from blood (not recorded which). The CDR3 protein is CASREGRYEQYF. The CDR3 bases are TGTGCCAGCAGGGAGGGGAGGTACGAGCAGTACTTC.